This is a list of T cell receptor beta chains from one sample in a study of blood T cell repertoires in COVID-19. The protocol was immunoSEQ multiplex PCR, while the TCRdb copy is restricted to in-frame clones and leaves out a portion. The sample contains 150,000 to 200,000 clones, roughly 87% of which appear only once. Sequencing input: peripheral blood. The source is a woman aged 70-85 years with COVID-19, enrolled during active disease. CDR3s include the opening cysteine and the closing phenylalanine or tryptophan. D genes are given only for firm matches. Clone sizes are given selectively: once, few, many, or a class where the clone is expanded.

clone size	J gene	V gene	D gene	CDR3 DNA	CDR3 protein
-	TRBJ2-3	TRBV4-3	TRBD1	TGCGCCAGCAGCCAATCCCAGGGGGCCACAGATACGCAGTATTTT	CASSQSQGATDTQYF
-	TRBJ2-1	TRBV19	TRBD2	TGTGCCAGTGGGACTAGCGGGATCCGGGAGCAGTTCTTC	CASGTSGIREQFF
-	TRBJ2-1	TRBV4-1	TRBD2	TGCGCCAGCAGCCGGGACTACCAGAGCTCCTACAATGAGCAGTTCTTC	CASSRDYQSSYNEQFF
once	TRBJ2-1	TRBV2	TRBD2	TGTGCCAGCAGTGAGCTAGCGGAGTACAATGAGCAGTTCTTC	CASSELAEYNEQFF
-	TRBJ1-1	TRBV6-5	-	TGTGCCAGCAGTTACTCAGGGGCGTGGAACACTGAAGCTTTCTTT	CASSYSGAWNTEAFF
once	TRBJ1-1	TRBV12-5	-	TGTGCTAGTGGTTCCAACAGAATCGATTACGCCAACACTGAAGCTTTCTTT	CASGSNRIDYANTEAFF
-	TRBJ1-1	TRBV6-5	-	TGTGCCAGCAGTTACTCGGCGGGCCCTGAAGCTTTCTTT	CASSYSAGPEAFF
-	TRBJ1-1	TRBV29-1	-	TGCAGCGTTGAACTCCCCCCGGGGAACACTGAAGCTTTCTTT	CSVELPPGNTEAFF
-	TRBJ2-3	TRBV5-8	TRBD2	TGTGCCAGCAGCTTGGGAATGACTAGCGGGCAGACAGATACGCAGTATTTT	CASSLGMTSGQTDTQYF
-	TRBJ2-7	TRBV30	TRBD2	TGTGCCTGGAGTTTGGGACTAGGGCGCTACGAGCAGTACTTC	CAWSLGLGRYEQYF
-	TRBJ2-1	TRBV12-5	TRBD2	TGTGCTAGTGGTTTGGTTTCTAGCGGAAGACCCCATGAGCAGTTCTTC	CASGLVSSGRPHEQFF
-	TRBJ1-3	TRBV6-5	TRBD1	TGTGCCAGCAGAGACGACAGGGCGGGAAACACCATATATTTT	CASRDDRAGNTIYF
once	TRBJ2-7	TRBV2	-	TGTGCCAGCAGGGTTAGCGGCTCATCTAACGAGCAGTACTTC	CASRVSGSSNEQYF
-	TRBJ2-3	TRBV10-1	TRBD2	TGCGCCAGCAGTGGGACTAGCGGGAGGTCTTGCACAGATACGCAGTATTTT	CASSGTSGRSCTDTQYF
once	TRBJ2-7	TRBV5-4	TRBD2	TGTGCCAGCAGCCCTTTGTTAGCGGGAGGGCCAGGAGTACCCTACGAGCAGTACTTC	CASSPLLAGGPGVPYEQYF
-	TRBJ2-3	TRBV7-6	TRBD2	TGTGCCAGCAGCTTAGGAAACCCCGGAGCTAGCGGGACAGATACGCAGTATTTT	CASSLGNPGASGTDTQYF